This T cell receptor (beta chain) was recorded in a study of shared clonotypes between healthy human individuals. The overall study: Every donor yielded three CD4 naive, three CD4 memory, two CD8 naive and one CD8 memory plate. Points from the study as a whole: Naive subsets tended to show greater estimated richness than memory subsets. At large depth, rarefaction still showed sorted-subset sequencing to be incomplete.

Points on this clone: Antigen specificity is unknown. At one boundary the junction diverges from the germline segment, which might be a read error.

Assay execution took place at the deep level. Only in-frame clones appear in the TCRdb table, and some are missing; sequencing was by immunoSEQ multiplex PCR. The repertoire holds around 2,000,000 clones, with approximately 95% as singletons. The naive CD8 subset, CD45RO-negative cells positively selected for CCR7, excluded terminally differentiated effector memory CD45RA+ cells. The germline gives CDR1 MGHRA, CDR2 YSYEKL. This CDR3 has 13 amino acids. The sample was naive CD8+ T cells sorted from blood. This receptor was taken from a man aged 18 to 35 in good health. The genes are TRBV4-1 and TRBJ1-5, with D perhaps TRBD1 (5 bases). Here the CDR3 DNA reads TGCGCCAGCAGCCAAGATGAGGCGGGGGAACCGATTTTT. The encoded protein is CASSQDEAGEPIF.